Included here is one TCR beta chain sequence, with context. Method: immunoSEQ multiplex PCR; TCRdb's copy keeps in-frame clones and lacks some. Of 200,000 to 250,000 clones in the sample, 75% to 85% were seen once. The data were obtained in a study of blood T cell repertoires in COVID-19. Study context: Samples came from the United States, Italy and Spain, spanning acute and convalescent COVID-19. PBMCs, B-cell-depleted T cells, or T cells provided the cDNA or gDNA that made up the material.

Looked up from germline, CDR1 is SGDLS and CDR2 is YYNGEE. The CDR3 is made up of 17 amino acids. V was clipped by 0 bases and J by 4 bases, with 16 bases between them. Material for sequencing was peripheral blood. The chain recombines TRBV9 with TRBJ1-4; a weak D match, TRBD1 (5 bases). The source is a human donor in a cohort sampled during active COVID-19. This chain's CDR3 is CASSVGGTVPVNEKLFF. CDR3 nucleotides: TGTGCCAGCAGCGTAGGCGGGACGGTACCTGTTAATGAAAAACTGTTTTTT.